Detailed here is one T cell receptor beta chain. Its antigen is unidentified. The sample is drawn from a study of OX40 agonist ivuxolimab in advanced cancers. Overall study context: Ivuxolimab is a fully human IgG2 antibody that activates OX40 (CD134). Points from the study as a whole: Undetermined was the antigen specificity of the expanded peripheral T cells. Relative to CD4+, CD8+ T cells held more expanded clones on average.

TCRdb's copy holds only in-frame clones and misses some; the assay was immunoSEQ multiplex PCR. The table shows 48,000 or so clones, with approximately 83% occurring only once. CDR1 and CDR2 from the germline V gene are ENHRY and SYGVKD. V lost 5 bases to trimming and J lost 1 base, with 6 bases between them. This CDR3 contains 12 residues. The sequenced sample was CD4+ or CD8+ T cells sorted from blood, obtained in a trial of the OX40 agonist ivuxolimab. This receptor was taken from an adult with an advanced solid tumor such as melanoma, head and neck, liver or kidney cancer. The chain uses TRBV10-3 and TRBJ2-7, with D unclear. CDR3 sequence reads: CAISPSSYEQYF. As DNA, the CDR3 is TGTGCCATCAGTCCGTCTTCCTACGAGCAGTACTTC.